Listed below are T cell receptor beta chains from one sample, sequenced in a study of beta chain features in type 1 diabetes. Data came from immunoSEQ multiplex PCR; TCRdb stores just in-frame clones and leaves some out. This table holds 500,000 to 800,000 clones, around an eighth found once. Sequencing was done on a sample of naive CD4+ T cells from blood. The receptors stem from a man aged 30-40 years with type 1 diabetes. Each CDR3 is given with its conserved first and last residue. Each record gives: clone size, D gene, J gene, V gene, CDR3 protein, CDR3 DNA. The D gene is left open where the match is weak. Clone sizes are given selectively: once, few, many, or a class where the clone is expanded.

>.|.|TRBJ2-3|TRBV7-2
CASSLERTDTQYF
TGTGCCAGCAGCTTAGAACGGACAGATACGCAGTATTTT
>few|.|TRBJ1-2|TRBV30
CAWSGVVIGYTF
TGTGCCTGGAGTGGGGTTGTTATCGGCTACACCTTC
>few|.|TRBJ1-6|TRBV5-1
CASSYASSYNSPLHF
TGCGCCAGCAGCTACGCGAGCTCCTATAATTCACCCCTCCACTTT
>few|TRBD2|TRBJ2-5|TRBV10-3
CAISGGETQYF
TGTGCCATCAGCGGGGGGGAGACCCAGTACTTC
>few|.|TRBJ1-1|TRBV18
CASSPPRGETEAFF
TGTGCCAGCTCACCACCCAGGGGTGAGACTGAAGCTTTCTTT
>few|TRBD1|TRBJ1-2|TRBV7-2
CASSLVRGQGNYGYTF
TGTGCCAGCAGCTTAGTAAGGGGACAGGGGAACTATGGCTACACCTTC
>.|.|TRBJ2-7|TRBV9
CASSVGSVGTTYEQYF
TGTGCCAGCAGCGTAGGGAGTGTGGGGACAACCTACGAGCAGTACTTC
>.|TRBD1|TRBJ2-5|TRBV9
CASSVGTGEGETQYF
TGTGCCAGCAGCGTAGGGACAGGGGAAGGGGAGACCCAGTACTTC
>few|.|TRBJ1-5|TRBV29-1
CSVADTLNQPQHF
TGCAGCGTTGCGGACACTTTAAATCAGCCCCAGCATTTT
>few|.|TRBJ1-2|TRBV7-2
CASTPVAQNNYGYTF
TGTGCCAGCACCCCGGTGGCACAGAATAACTATGGCTACACCTTC
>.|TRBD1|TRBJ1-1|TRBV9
CASSPRTGLGTEAFF
TGTGCCAGCAGCCCTCGGACAGGGTTGGGCACTGAAGCTTTCTTT
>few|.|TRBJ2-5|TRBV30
CAWSVGRQETQYF
TGTGCCTGGAGTGTAGGGCGACAAGAGACCCAGTACTTC
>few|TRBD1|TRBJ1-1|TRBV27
CASSTGQGAGKAFF
TGTGCCAGCAGTACAGGACAGGGGGCAGGGAAAGCTTTCTTT
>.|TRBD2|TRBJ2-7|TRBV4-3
CASSQGIPGGGYEQYF
TGCGCCAGCAGCCAAGGGATCCCGGGGGGTGGCTACGAGCAGTACTTC
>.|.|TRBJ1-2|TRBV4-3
CASSQDGRYGYTF
TGCGCCAGCAGCCAAGATGGGCGGTATGGCTACACCTTC
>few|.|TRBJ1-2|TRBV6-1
CASTGQDYGYTF
TGTGCCAGCACGGGTCAGGACTATGGCTACACCTTC
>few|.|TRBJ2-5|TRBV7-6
CASSLGGSQETQYF
TGTGCCAGCAGCTTAGGCGGCAGCCAAGAGACCCAGTACTTC
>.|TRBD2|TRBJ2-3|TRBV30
CAWIAGVGTDTQYF
TGTGCCTGGATTGCGGGGGTTGGAACAGATACGCAGTATTTT
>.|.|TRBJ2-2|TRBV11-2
CASSHGPGELFF
TGTGCCAGCAGCCACGGGCCCGGGGAGCTGTTTTTT
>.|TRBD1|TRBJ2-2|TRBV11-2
CASSLDRATGELFF
TGTGCCAGCAGCCTGGACAGGGCCACCGGGGAGCTGTTTTTT
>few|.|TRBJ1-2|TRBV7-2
CASSPKFGKLLIYGYTF
TGTGCCAGCAGCCCTAAGTTCGGGAAACTACTGATCTATGGCTACACCTTC
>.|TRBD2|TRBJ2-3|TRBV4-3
CASSQAASGGDTQYF
TGCGCCAGCAGCCAAGCGGCTAGCGGGGGGGATACGCAGTATTTT
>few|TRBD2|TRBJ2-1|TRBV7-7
CASSTAGGSYNEQFF
TGTGCCAGCAGCACCGCGGGGGGCTCCTACAATGAGCAGTTCTTC
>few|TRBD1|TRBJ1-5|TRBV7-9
CASSPGGDQPQHF
TGTGCCAGCAGTCCAGGGGGCGATCAGCCCCAGCATTTT
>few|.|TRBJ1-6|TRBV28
CASSLFWGAPRPLHF
TGTGCCAGCAGTTTATTTTGGGGGGCCCCAAGGCCCCTCCACTTT
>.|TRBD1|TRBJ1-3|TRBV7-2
CASSPWGTGSSGGNTIYF
TGTGCCAGCAGCCCATGGGGGACAGGATCGTCAGGTGGAAACACCATATATTTT
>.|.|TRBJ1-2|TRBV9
CASSLDTPRYGYTF
TGTGCCAGCAGCTTGGACACCCCTCGGTATGGCTACACCTTC
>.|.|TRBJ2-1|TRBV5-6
CASSSGQPYNEQFF
TGTGCCAGCAGCTCAGGACAGCCGTACAATGAGCAGTTCTTC
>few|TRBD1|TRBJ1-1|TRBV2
CAEQGATEAFF
TGTGCGGAACAGGGGGCCACTGAAGCTTTCTTT
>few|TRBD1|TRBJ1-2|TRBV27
CASSDRDRGYRGYTF
TGTGCCAGCAGCGACCGGGACAGGGGGTATCGGGGCTACACCTTC
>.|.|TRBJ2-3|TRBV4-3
CASSQDNGGSTDTQYF
TGCGCCAGCAGCCAAGATAACGGGGGCAGCACAGATACGCAGTATTTT
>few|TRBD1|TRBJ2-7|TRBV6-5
CASSYGQGWEQYF
TGTGCCAGCAGTTACGGACAGGGGTGGGAGCAGTACTTC
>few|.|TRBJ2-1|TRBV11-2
CASSQGSSGGYNEQFF
TGTGCCAGCAGCCAGGGGTCTAGCGGAGGCTACAATGAGCAGTTCTTC
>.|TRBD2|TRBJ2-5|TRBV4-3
CASSQDQTGGRETQYF
TGCGCCAGCAGCCAAGATCAAACGGGGGGGCGAGAGACCCAGTACTTC
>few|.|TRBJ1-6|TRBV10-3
CAIRGHPEGNSPLHF
TGTGCCATCAGGGGACACCCGGAGGGTAATTCACCCCTCCACTTT
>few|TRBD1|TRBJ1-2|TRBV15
CATSREKYRGPNYGYTF
TGTGCCACCAGCAGAGAGAAATACAGGGGGCCCAACTATGGCTACACCTTC
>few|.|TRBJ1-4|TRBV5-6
CASSFDSGEKLFF
TGTGCCAGCAGCTTTGACTCGGGTGAAAAACTGTTTTTT
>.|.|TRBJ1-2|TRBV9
CASSVGGDYGYTF
TGTGCCAGCAGCGTAGGAGGAGACTATGGCTACACCTTC
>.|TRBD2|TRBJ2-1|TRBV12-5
CASGLVPGLAGYYNEQFF
TGTGCTAGTGGTTTGGTCCCCGGACTAGCGGGGTACTACAATGAGCAGTTCTTC
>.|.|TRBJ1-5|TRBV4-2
CASSQDNGSNQPQHF
TGTGCCAGCAGCCAAGATAATGGGTCCAATCAGCCCCAGCATTTT
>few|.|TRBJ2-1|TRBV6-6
CASSIIQSSYNEQFF
TGTGCCAGCAGTATAATCCAGAGCTCCTACAATGAGCAGTTCTTC
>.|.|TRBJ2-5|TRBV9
CASSVGTSEGAQETQYF
TGTGCCAGCAGCGTAGGAACTAGCGAGGGGGCTCAAGAGACCCAGTACTTC
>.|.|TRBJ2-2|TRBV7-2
CASSSQGTGELFF
TGTGCCAGCAGCTCACAGGGAACCGGGGAGCTGTTTTTT
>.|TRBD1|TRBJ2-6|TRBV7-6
CASSPGTGAGANVLTF
TGTGCCAGCAGCCCCGGGACAGGGGCTGGGGCCAACGTCCTGACTTTC
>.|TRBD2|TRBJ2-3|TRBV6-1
CASSGREVGDTQYF
TGTGCCAGCAGTGGTCGGGAGGTAGGAGATACGCAGTATTTT
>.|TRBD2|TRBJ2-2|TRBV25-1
CASWRTFSGGSNTGELFF
TGTGCCAGCTGGAGAACTTTTAGCGGGGGCTCGAACACCGGGGAGCTGTTTTTT
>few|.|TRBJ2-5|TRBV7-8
CASSLAASTGRQTQYF
TGTGCCAGCAGCTTAGCGGCTTCGACGGGGAGACAGACCCAGTACTTC
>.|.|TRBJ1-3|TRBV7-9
CASSPVQQPSGNTIYF
TGTGCCAGCAGCCCCGTACAGCAACCCTCTGGAAACACCATATATTTT
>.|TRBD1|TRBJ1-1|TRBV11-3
CASSSGTDLYTEAFF
TGTGCCAGCAGCTCGGGGACAGACCTTTACACTGAAGCTTTCTTT
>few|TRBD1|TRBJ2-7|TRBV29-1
CSAQGQGAQEQYF
TGCAGCGCCCAAGGACAGGGGGCTCAAGAGCAGTACTTC
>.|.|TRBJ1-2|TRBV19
CASSIPGRYTF
TGTGCCAGTAGTATACCGGGAAGGTACACCTTC
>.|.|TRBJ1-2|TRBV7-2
CASSYFRDNDGYTF
TGTGCCAGCAGCTACTTCCGGGACAACGATGGCTACACCTTC
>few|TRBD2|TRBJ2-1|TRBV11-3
CASSLAGGLNEQFF
TGTGCCAGCAGCTTAGCGGGGGGGCTGAATGAGCAGTTCTTC
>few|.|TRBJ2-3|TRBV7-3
CASSYKRPTDTQYF
TGTGCCAGCAGCTACAAGCGGCCCACAGATACGCAGTATTTT